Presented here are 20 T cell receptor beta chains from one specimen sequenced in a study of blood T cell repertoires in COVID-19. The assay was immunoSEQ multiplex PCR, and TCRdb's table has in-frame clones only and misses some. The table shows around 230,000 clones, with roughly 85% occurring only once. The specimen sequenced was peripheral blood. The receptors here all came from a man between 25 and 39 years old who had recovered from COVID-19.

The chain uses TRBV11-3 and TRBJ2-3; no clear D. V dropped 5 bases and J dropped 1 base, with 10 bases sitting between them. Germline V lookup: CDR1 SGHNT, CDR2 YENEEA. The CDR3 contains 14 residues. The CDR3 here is CASSPSAGTDTQYF. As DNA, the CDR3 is TGTGCCAGCAGCCCGTCGGCGGGCACAGATACGCAGTATTTT.

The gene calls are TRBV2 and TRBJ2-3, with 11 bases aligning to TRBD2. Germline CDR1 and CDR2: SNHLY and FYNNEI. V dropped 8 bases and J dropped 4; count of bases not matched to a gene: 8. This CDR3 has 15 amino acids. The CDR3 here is CASGLAGGRPDTQYF. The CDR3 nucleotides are TGTGCCAGCGGATTAGCGGGGGGGCGGCCAGATACGCAGTATTTT.

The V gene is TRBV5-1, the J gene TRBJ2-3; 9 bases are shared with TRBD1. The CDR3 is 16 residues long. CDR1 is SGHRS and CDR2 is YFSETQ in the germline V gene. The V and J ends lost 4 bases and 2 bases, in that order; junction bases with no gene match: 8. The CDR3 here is CASSPGTGSFTDTQYF. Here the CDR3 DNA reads TGCGCCAGCAGCCCCGGGACAGGGTCTTTCACAGATACGCAGTATTTT.

The CDR3 sequence: CASSLAASGANTGELFF. In DNA form, the CDR3 reads TGCGCCAGCAGCTTGGCCGCTAGCGGGGCGAACACCGGGGAGCTGTTTTTT. The chain uses TRBV5-1 and TRBJ2-2, with TRBD2 matching 9 bases. Germline CDR1 reads SGHRS; CDR2 reads YFSETQ. CDR3 length equals 17 residues. V was pared by 0 bases and J by 0 bases, with 3 bases of the junction left unmatched. The whole variable domain, filled in from reference TRBV5-1 and TRBJ2-2, reads KAGVTQTPRYLIKTRGQQVTLSCSPISGHRSVSWYQQTPGQGLQFLFEYFSETQRNKGNFPGRFSGRQFSNSRSEMNVSTLELGDSALYLCASSLAASGANTGELFFGEGSRLTVL.

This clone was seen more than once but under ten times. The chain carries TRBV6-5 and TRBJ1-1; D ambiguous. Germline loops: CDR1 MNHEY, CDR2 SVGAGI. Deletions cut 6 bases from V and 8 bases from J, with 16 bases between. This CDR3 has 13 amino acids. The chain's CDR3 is CASRYGPLQEAFF. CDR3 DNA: TGTGCCAGCAGATACGGGCCCTTACAAGAAGCTTTCTTT.

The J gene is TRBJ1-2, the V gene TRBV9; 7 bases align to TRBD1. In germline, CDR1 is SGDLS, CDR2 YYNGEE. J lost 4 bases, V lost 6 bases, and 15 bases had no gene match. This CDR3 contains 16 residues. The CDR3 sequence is CASTRLDRAGPYGYTF. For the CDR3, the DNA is TGTGCCAGCACCCGCCTTGACAGGGCAGGACCCTATGGCTACACCTTC.

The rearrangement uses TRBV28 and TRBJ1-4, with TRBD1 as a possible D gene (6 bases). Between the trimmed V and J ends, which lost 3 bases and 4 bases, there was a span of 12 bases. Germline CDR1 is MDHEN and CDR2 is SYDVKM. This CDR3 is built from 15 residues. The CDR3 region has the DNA TGTGCCAGCAGTTTCTCTGACAGGTATAATGAAAAACTGTTTTTT. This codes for CASSFSDRYNEKLFF.

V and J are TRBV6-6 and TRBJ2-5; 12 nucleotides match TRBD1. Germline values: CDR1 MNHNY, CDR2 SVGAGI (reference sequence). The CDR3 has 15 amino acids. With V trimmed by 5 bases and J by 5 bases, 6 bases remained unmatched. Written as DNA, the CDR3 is TGTGCCAGCAGTGGGACAGGGGGCACGGGGGAGACCCAGTACTTC. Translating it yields CASSGTGGTGETQYF.

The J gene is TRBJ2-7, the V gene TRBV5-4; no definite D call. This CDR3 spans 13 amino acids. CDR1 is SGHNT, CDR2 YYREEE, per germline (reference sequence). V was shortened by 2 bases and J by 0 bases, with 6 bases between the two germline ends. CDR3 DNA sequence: TGTGCCAGCAGCTTAGCTCTCTCCTACGAGCAGTACTTC. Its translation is CASSLALSYEQYF.

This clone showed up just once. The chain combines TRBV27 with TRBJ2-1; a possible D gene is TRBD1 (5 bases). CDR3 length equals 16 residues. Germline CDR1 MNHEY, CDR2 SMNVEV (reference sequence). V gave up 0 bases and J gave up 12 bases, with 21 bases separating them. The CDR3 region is CASSLSIGAHPMGQFF. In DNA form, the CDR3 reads TGTGCCAGCAGTTTATCGATAGGGGCGCACCCAATGGGGCAGTTCTTC.

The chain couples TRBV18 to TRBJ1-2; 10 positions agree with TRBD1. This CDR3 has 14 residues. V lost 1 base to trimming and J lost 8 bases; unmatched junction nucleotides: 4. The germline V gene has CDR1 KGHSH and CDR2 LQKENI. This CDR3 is CASSPRGQGVGYTF. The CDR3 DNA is TGTGCCAGCTCACCACGAGGACAGGGGGTCGGCTACACCTTC.

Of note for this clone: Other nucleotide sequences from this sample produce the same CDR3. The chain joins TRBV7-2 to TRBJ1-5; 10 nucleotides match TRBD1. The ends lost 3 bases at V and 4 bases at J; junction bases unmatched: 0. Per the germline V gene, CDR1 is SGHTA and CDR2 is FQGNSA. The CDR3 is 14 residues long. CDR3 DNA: TGTGCCAGCAGCTTGGACAGGGGGAATCAGCCCCAGCATTTT. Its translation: CASSLDRGNQPQHF. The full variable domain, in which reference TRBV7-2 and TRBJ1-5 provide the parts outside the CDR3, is GAGVSQSPSNKVTEKGKDVELRCDPISGHTALYWYRQSLGQGLEFLIYFQGNSAPDKSGLPSDRFSAERTGGSVSTLTIQRTQQEDSAVYLCASSLDRGNQPQHFGDGTRLSIL.

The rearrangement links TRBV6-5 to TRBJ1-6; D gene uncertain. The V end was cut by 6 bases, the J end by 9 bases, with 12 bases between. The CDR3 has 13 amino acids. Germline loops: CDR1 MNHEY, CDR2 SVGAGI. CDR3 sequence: CASRADRGSPLHF. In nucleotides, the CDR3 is TGTGCCAGCAGGGCAGATCGGGGTTCACCCCTCCACTTT.

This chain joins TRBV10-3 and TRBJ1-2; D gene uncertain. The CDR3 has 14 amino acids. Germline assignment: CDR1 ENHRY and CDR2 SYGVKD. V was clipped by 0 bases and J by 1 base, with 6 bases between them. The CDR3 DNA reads TGTGCCATCAGTGAGTCTGACAATAACTATGGCTACACCTTC. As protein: CAISESDNNYGYTF.

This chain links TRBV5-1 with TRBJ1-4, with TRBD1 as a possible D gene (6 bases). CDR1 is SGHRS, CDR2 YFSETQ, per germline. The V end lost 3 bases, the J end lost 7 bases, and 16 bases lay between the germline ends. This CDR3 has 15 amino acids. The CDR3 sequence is CASSWTNGGGEKLFF. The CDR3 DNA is TGCGCCAGCAGCTGGACAAATGGGGGCGGTGAAAAACTGTTTTTT.

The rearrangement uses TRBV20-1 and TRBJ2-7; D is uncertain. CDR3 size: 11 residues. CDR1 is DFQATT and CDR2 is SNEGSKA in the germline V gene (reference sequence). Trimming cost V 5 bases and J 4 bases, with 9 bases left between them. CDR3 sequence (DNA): TGCAGTGCTGCCCAGAAATACGAGCAGTACTTC. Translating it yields CSAAQKYEQYF.

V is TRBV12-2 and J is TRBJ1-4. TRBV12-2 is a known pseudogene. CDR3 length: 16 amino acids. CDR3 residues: CASRPPGGGSNEKLFF. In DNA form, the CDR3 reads TGTGCAAGTCGCCCCCCTGGGGGGGGGTCTAATGAAAAACTGTTTTTT.

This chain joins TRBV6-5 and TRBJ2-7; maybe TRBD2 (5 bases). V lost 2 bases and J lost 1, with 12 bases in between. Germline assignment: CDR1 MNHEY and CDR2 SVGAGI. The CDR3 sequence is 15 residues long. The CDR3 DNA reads TGTGCCAGCAGTTACGCAAGCGGATTATCCTACGAGCAGTACTTC. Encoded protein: CASSYASGLSYEQYF.

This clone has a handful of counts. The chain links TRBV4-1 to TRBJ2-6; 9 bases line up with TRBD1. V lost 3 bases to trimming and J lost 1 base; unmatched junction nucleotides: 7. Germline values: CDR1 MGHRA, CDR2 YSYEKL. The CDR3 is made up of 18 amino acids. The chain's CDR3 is CASSQGGQGGSGANVLTF. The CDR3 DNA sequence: TGCGCCAGCAGCCAGGGGGGACAGGGAGGTTCTGGGGCCAACGTCCTGACTTTC.

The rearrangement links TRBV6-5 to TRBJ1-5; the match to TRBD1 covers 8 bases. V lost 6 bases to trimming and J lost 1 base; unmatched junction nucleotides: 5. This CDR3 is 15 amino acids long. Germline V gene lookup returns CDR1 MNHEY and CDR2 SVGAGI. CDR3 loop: CASRFTGGSNQPQHF. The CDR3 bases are TGTGCCAGCAGATTTACAGGGGGGAGCAATCAGCCCCAGCATTTT.